This TCR beta chain was observed in a study of blood T cell repertoires in COVID-19. Background on the study: Samples came from the United States, Italy and Spain, spanning acute and convalescent COVID-19. PBMCs, B-cell-depleted T cells, or T cells were the source of the cDNA or gDNA that made up the material.

This CDR3 has 17 residues. With 0 bases removed from V and 5 bases from J, the gap between germline ends came to 16 bases. Germline V gene sequence: CDR1 LGHNA, CDR2 YNFKEQ. How the authors handled the data: By means of reference gene primer amplification, nucleated cell counts were estimated. Produced via immunoSEQ multiplex PCR; TCRdb's table is partial and in-frame only. V, J and clone size reflect that table, while D and trimming were determined from the DNA. Here the sample spans about 70,000 clones, approximately 90% being singletons. This sequence originates from a human donor in a cohort sampled during active COVID-19. The V gene is TRBV4-2, the J gene TRBJ2-2; possible D gene TRBD2, 6 bases. Sequenced material: peripheral blood. CDR3 amino acids: CASSQDSRLDYTGELFF. The CDR3 DNA reads as TGTGCCAGCAGCCAAGATTCGAGACTAGACTATACCGGGGAGCTGTTTTTT.